This TCR beta chain comes out of a study of blood T cell repertoires in COVID-19. Sequencing was performed with immunoSEQ multiplex PCR; in TCRdb, only in-frame clones are kept and a portion is missing. The data show about 88,000 clones, about 90% seen once. The TCR originated in a man aged 18 to 29 with COVID-19, enrolled during active disease. Sequences were obtained from peripheral blood.

CDR3 bases: TGTGCCAGTAGTATGGCAGGGGGTTCGGACAATGAGCAGTTCTTC. Its protein is CASSMAGGSDNEQFF. This chain uses TRBV19 with TRBJ2-1; 7 bases are a match to TRBD1. The V gene end was trimmed by 3 bases and the J gene end by 5 bases; junction bases not matched to a gene: 7. The CDR3 covers 15 residues. Germline V lookup: CDR1 LNHDA, CDR2 SQIVND (reference sequence).